This TCR beta chain is from a study of cytomegalovirus exposure and HLA in healthy donors. The PCR ran on 60 Vbeta and 13 Jbeta primers. Profiling relied on immunoSEQ multiplex PCR, and the TCRdb table lists in-frame clones only, not all of them. Across about 190,000 clones, the top ten clones capture 6.5% of the sample. The V gene's germline CDR1 is LNHDA and CDR2 SQIVND (reference sequence). V was trimmed by 4 bases and J by 5 bases, leaving 14 bases between them. The CDR3 is 14 residues long. The source of this sequence is a man aged 25-45 years in good health and CMV-seronegative. The chain combines TRBV19 with TRBJ1-1; D gene uncertain. The sequencing sample was made of PBMCs. Here the CDR3 DNA reads TGTGCCAGTAGTACTGATAGCAAGGCAACTGAAGCTTTCTTT. Protein product: CASSTDSKATEAFF.